Included here is one T cell receptor beta chain sequence, with context. The antigen remains undetermined. The data were taken from a study of T cell repertoires in cytomegalovirus infection. Study information: As its CMV epitopes, the study selected recently identified HLA-C-restricted and well-studied HLA-B-restricted targets.

One entry per CDR3 protein, called by TCRdb with MiXCR from the reads. The table shows roughly 170,000 distinct CDR3 sequences, with about 20% occurring only once. Findings and caveats of the study: Totalled public TCR beta family frequency picked out people who carried CMV plus the relevant HLA. The study found HLA-C-restricted CMV-specific TCR beta clonotypes dominating the ex vivo response.

In germline, CDR1 is MNHEY, CDR2 SVGAGI. V lost 4 bases and J lost 4, with 10 bases in between. The CDR3 is 13 residues long. Material: CD8+ T cells from cultured PBMCs, obtained from culture after CMV antigen stimulation. This receptor was obtained from a human donor in good health (CMV status not recorded). Some clones in this sample may be carry-over from other donors' samples. The rearrangement joins TRBV6-5 to TRBJ1-2; no reliable D call. This chain's CDR3 is CASSSVGGYGYTF. CDR3 nucleotide sequence: TGTGCCAGCAGTTCCGTGGGAGGCTATGGCTACACCTTC.